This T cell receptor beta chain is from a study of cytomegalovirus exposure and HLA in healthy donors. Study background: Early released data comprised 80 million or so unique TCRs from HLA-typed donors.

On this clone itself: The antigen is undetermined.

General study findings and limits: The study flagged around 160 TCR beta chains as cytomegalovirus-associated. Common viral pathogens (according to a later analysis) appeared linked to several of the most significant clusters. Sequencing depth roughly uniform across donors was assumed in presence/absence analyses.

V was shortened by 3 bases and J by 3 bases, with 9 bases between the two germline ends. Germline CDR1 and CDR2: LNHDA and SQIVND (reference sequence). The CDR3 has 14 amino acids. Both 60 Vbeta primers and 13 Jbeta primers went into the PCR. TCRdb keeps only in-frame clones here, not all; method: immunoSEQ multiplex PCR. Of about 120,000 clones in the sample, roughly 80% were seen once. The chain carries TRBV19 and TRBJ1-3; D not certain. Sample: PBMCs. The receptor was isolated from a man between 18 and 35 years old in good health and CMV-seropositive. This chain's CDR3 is CASSIRGIGNTIYF. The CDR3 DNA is TGTGCCAGTAGTATTCGAGGGATTGGAAACACCATATATTTT.